This passage covers 30 T cell receptor beta chains from one sample sequenced in a study of T cell responses to AZD1222 COVID-19 vaccine. Measured with immunoSEQ multiplex PCR; TCRdb has only the in-frame clones, and not every one. The sample lists 100,000 to 150,000 clones; 90% were seen once. Material: peripheral blood, obtained on day 0 of AZD1222 vaccination. Receptors were obtained from an adult in good health.

The rearrangement links TRBV28 to TRBJ1-1; D not resolved. V was clipped by 6 bases and J by 4 bases, with 21 bases between them. This CDR3 has 16 residues. From germline, CDR1 is MDHEN and CDR2 SYDVKM. The CDR3 sequence: CASRQEALGVPTEAFF. The CDR3 nucleotides read TGTGCCAGCAGACAAGAAGCCCTCGGCGTCCCCACTGAAGCTTTCTTT.

The chain couples TRBV7-2 to TRBJ2-6, with TRBD1 identical over 7 bases. The CDR3 spans 17 residues. V was pared by 4 bases and J by 0 bases, with 6 bases of the junction left unmatched. CDR1 is SGHTA, CDR2 FQGNSA, per germline. The CDR3 DNA reads as TGTGCCAGCAGCTCTACAGGGGCCAGCTCTGGGGCCAACGTCCTGACTTTC. Translation: CASSSTGASSGANVLTF.

The genes are TRBV3-1 (or the pseudogene TRBV3-2) and TRBJ2-5; D unresolved. CDR3 length equals 15 residues. CDR1 is LGHDT and CDR2 is YNNKEL in the germline V gene (reference sequence). V shed 5 bases and J shed 5 bases, with 18 bases lying between them. The CDR3 DNA sequence: TGTGCCAGCAGCTTTAAACGGGCTACCGGGGAGACCCAGTACTTC. The encoded protein is CASSFKRATGETQYF.

The chain couples TRBV6-5 to TRBJ2-7; D is possibly TRBD2 (6 bases). Germline V gene data show CDR1 as MNHEY and CDR2 as SVGAGI. CDR3 size: 15 residues. Trimming cost V 8 bases and J 2 bases, with 19 bases left between them. The DNA for the CDR3 is TGTGCCAGCCGATTTGCCCGGGGGATGGCCTACGAGCAGTACTTC. Its protein is CASRFARGMAYEQYF.

The V call is TRBV5-5, the J call TRBJ2-7; maybe TRBD2 (6 bases). Trimming shortened V by 5 bases and J by 4 bases, and 10 bases separated the two germline ends. This CDR3 is 12 amino acids long. The germline V gene encodes CDR1 SGHKS and CDR2 YYEKEE (reference sequence). The CDR3 spells CASSRESYEQYF. The CDR3 bases are TGTGCCAGCAGTCGGGAGTCGTACGAGCAGTACTTC.

The chain has TRBV2 and TRBJ1-1; 8 nucleotides agree with TRBD1. Germline lookup yields CDR1 SNHLY and CDR2 FYNNEI. With 7 bases clipped from V and 4 bases from J, the junction kept 8 bases outside the gene matches. The CDR3 runs to 14 residues. CDR3 region: CASNGRGRGTEAFF. The CDR3 region has the DNA TGTGCCAGCAATGGCAGGGGGCGAGGCACTGAAGCTTTCTTT.

The chain uses TRBV5-6 and TRBJ1-2, with 11 nucleotides matching TRBD1. Unmatched junction bases numbered 8, after V lost 3 bases and J lost 4 bases. Germline loops: CDR1 SGHDT, CDR2 YYEEEE. The CDR3 totals 16 residues. CDR3: CASSWHPGTGGYGYTF. The CDR3 DNA is TGTGCCAGCAGCTGGCACCCCGGGACAGGGGGCTATGGCTACACCTTC.

This clone has just one count. The rearrangement joins TRBV10-3 to TRBJ1-2; 11 bases are a match to TRBD1. The CDR3 totals 14 residues. Per the germline V gene, CDR1 is ENHRY and CDR2 is SYGVKD. V was pared by 2 bases and J by 7 bases, with 3 bases of the junction left unmatched. In DNA, the CDR3 is TGTGCCATCAGTGAGCTTGGGACAGGGGGTGGCTACACCTTC. It specifies CAISELGTGGGYTF.

The chain carries TRBV7-9 and TRBJ2-2; possible D gene TRBD2, 5 bases. CDR3 size: 15 residues. V was pared by 5 bases and J by 4 bases, with 14 bases between. CDR1 is SEHNR and CDR2 is FQNEAQ in the germline V gene (reference sequence). The CDR3 loop reads CASSQRQVGTGELFF. CDR3 nucleotides: TGTGCCAGCAGCCAGCGGCAGGTGGGCACCGGGGAGCTGTTTTTT. Using reference TRBV7-9 and TRBJ2-2 for the parts outside the CDR3, the full variable domain is DTGVSQNPRHKITKRGQNVTFRCDPISEHNRLYWYRQTLGQGPEFLTYFQNEAQLEKSRLLSDRFSAERPKGSFSTLEIQRTEQGDSAMYLCASSQRQVGTGELFFGEGSRLTVL.

This rearrangement joins TRBV27 to TRBJ2-7, with 9 bases lining up with TRBD1. The CDR3 is 15 residues long. Germline CDR1 is MNHEY and CDR2 is SMNVEV (reference sequence). V was clipped by 5 bases and J by 2 bases; unmatched bases: 7. CDR3 amino acids: CASSPGQGRTYEQYF. The CDR3 DNA reads as TGTGCCAGCAGTCCCGGACAGGGGCGGACCTACGAGCAGTACTTC.

The genes are TRBV10-3 and TRBJ1-5, with D uncertain. The germline gives CDR1 ENHRY, CDR2 SYGVKD. CDR3 length: 13 residues. The V end was cut by 9 bases, the J end by 4 bases, with 13 bases between. The CDR3 region is CAIQSGSNQPQHF. DNA of the CDR3: TGTGCCATTCAATCGGGGTCTAATCAGCCCCAGCATTTT.

This chain connects TRBV18 to TRBJ2-1; 9 nucleotides agree with TRBD2. The CDR3 has 16 residues. Trimming at V came to 6 bases and at J to 3 bases, leaving 9 bases not matched to a gene. Germline CDR1 reads KGHSH; CDR2 reads LQKENI. This CDR3 is CASSKAGGPFYNEQFF. The DNA of the CDR3 is TGTGCCAGCTCGAAAGCGGGAGGACCATTCTACAATGAGCAGTTCTTC.

The chain employs TRBV7-8 and TRBJ1-5; D is uncertain. Germline CDR1 and CDR2: SGHVS and FQNEAQ. Trimming removed 2 bases from V and 1 base from J, with 9 bases in between. The CDR3 length is 15 residues. The CDR3 coding sequence is TGTGCCAGCAGCTTAAGTTTCACAAGCAATCAGCCCCAGCATTTT. Translated, it gives CASSLSFTSNQPQHF.

Only one count was recorded for this clone. The chain couples TRBV7-9 to TRBJ2-7, with 8 positions matching TRBD2. This CDR3 has 14 residues. J was trimmed by 0 bases and V by 5 bases; bases with no gene match: 3. CDR1 is SEHNR and CDR2 is FQNEAQ in the germline V gene (reference sequence). The CDR3 loop is CASSRGGSSYEQYF. In DNA, the CDR3 is TGTGCCAGCAGCCGGGGGGGAAGCTCCTACGAGCAGTACTTC.

The gene calls are TRBV2 and TRBJ1-3; D gene ambiguous. This CDR3 has 14 amino acids. Germline CDR1 SNHLY, CDR2 FYNNEI. Trimming stripped 1 base from V and 2 bases from J, with 6 bases between. CDR3 coding DNA: TGTGCCAGCAGTGAAGTGGGAGCTGGAAACACCATATATTTT. It encodes CASSEVGAGNTIYF.

This clone came up once. This rearrangement joins TRBV19 to TRBJ2-3; 9 bases fit TRBD1. Germline V gene data show CDR1 as LNHDA and CDR2 as SQIVND (reference sequence). This CDR3 is built from 14 residues. V lost 5 bases to trimming and J lost 3 bases; unmatched junction nucleotides: 3. The CDR3 reads CASSDRGRTDTQYF. The CDR3 DNA reads as TGTGCCAGTAGTGACAGGGGGAGAACAGATACGCAGTATTTT.

The rearrangement links TRBV24-1 to TRBJ1-2; D is possibly TRBD1 (5 bases). The germline V gene encodes CDR1 KGHDR and CDR2 SFDVKD. The V gene lost 4 bases and the J gene lost 3 bases, with 11 bases spanning the gap. The CDR3 consists of 14 residues. The CDR3 DNA follows: TGTGCCACCAGTGACTCGACAGTTTACTATGGCTACACCTTC. This translates into CATSDSTVYYGYTF.

The CDR3 spells CASSPRLAGDDEQYF. The CDR3 region has the DNA TGTGCCAGCAGCCCCCGACTAGCGGGAGACGACGAGCAGTACTTC. V is TRBV11-2 and J is TRBJ2-7; TRBD2 agrees at 12 bases. Germline V gene sequence: CDR1 SGHAT, CDR2 FQNNGV. The junction had 7 bases not matched to a gene; V was cut back by 5 bases and J by 5 bases. This CDR3 has 15 amino acids.

The chain combines TRBV7-2 with TRBJ2-1; 10 bases align to TRBD2. The ends lost 4 bases at V and 8 bases at J; junction bases unmatched: 11. CDR1 is SGHTA, CDR2 FQGNSA, per germline. There are 16 residues in the CDR3. The CDR3 DNA reads TGTGCCAGCAGCTCTGGTAGCGGGGGGATGTCATATGAGCAGTTCTTC. Translating it yields CASSSGSGGMSYEQFF.

On this clone itself: Within the sample, other DNA sequences also encode this same CDR3. The chain couples TRBV6-5 to TRBJ1-4; D is unclear. Trimming removed 0 bases from V and 5 bases from J, with 7 bases in between. Germline V lookup: CDR1 MNHEY, CDR2 SVGAGI. CDR3 length: 14 residues. The chain's CDR3 is CASSYSGPNEKLFF. Here the CDR3 DNA reads TGTGCCAGCAGTTACTCCGGGCCCAATGAAAAACTGTTTTTT.

This chain links TRBV19 with TRBJ1-2; TRBD1 might be the D (6 bases). CDR3 length: 14 residues. Per the germline V gene, CDR1 is LNHDA and CDR2 is SQIVND (reference sequence). Trimming removed 1 base at V and 2 bases at J, with 8 bases between. The CDR3 sequence is CASSIGQENYGYTF. In DNA, the CDR3 is TGTGCCAGTAGTATAGGACAGGAGAACTATGGCTACACCTTC.

CDR3 DNA sequence: TGCGCCAGCAGCCAAGCCACTGGAACCCCCTACGAGCAGTACTTC. This sequence encodes CASSQATGTPYEQYF. The chain links TRBV4-3 to TRBJ2-7; D unclear. Per the germline V gene, CDR1 is LGHNA and CDR2 is YSLEER. V shed 1 base and J shed 2 bases, with 12 bases lying between them. CDR3 length equals 15 residues.

The rearrangement uses TRBV2 and TRBJ2-7; 12 bases map to TRBD2. The germline gives CDR1 SNHLY, CDR2 FYNNEI. With V trimmed by 6 bases and J by 3 bases, 3 bases remained unmatched. The CDR3 loop spans 14 amino acids. The CDR3 here is CASRLAGGLYEQYF. CDR3 in DNA: TGTGCCAGCAGACTAGCGGGAGGCCTCTACGAGCAGTACTTC.

J is TRBJ2-3 and V is TRBV7-3; 9 bases line up with TRBD2. The CDR3 covers 15 residues. V lost 4 bases, J lost 8 bases, and 10 bases stayed unmatched. Germline CDR1 is SGHTA and CDR2 is FQGTGA. As DNA, the CDR3 is TGTGCCAGCAGCTCACAGGGACTAGCCCAGGGTACGCAGTATTTT. Translated, it gives CASSSQGLAQGTQYF.

The chain is built from TRBV9 and TRBJ2-1; possible D gene TRBD2, 6 bases. The germline V and J ends were trimmed by 3 bases and 4 bases, with 11 bases remaining between them. The CDR3 extends over 14 amino acids. Germline CDR1 is SGDLS and CDR2 is YYNGEE. The CDR3 bases are TGTGCCAGCAGCGCGGGACTCACTTACAATGAGCAGTTCTTC. Its protein is CASSAGLTYNEQFF.

This clone was picked up a small number of times. CDR3 protein: CASSPTMTGGRGAFF. The CDR3 region has the DNA TGTGCCAGCAGCCCAACTATGACAGGGGGCCGCGGAGCTTTCTTT. The gene calls are TRBV3-1 (or the pseudogene TRBV3-2) and TRBJ1-1; 10 bases match TRBD1. CDR1 LGHDT and CDR2 YNNKEL come from the germline V gene (reference sequence). V gave up 4 bases and J gave up 10 bases; unmatched junction bases: 12. CDR3 length equals 15 residues.

This clone occurred a few times. The J gene is TRBJ1-3, the V gene TRBV4-1; 9 bases line up with TRBD1. The CDR3 extends over 16 amino acids. Per the germline V gene, CDR1 is MGHRA and CDR2 is YSYEKL. With 3 bases clipped from V and 4 bases from J, the junction kept 7 bases outside the gene matches. The CDR3 protein is CASSQLQGARGNTIYF. The CDR3, as DNA: TGCGCCAGCAGCCAGTTACAGGGGGCGCGGGGAAACACCATATATTTT.

CDR3 sequence reads: CAISVEGDTEAFF. The CDR3 nucleotides are TGTGCCATCAGTGTCGAGGGAGACACTGAAGCTTTCTTT. The chain uses TRBV10-3 and TRBJ1-1; D not resolved. The ends were cut back, 4 bases at V and 3 bases at J, with 9 bases in the middle. This CDR3 has 13 residues. Looked up from germline, CDR1 is ENHRY and CDR2 is SYGVKD.

The chain employs TRBV28 and TRBJ1-2, with D perhaps matching TRBD1 (6 bases). The CDR3 covers 14 residues. The V end lost 7 bases, the J end lost 7 bases, and 19 bases lay between the germline ends. Germline V gives CDR1 MDHEN, CDR2 SYDVKM. As DNA, the CDR3 is TGTGCCAGCACCCAGGGACACGGATGGAGTGGCTACACCTTC. It codes for CASTQGHGWSGYTF.

This chain links TRBV28 with TRBJ2-2, with a weak D call TRBD1 (6 bases). V was shortened by 6 bases and J by 1 base, with 9 bases between the two germline ends. This CDR3 is 14 amino acids long. Germline loops: CDR1 MDHEN, CDR2 SYDVKM. CDR3 in DNA: TGTGCCAGCAGAAAGGGACAGAACACCGGGGAGCTGTTTTTT. Translating gives CASRKGQNTGELFF.